These 7 T cell receptor beta chains came from one sample sequenced in a study of T cells in Graves' hyperthyroidism and ophthalmopathy. The TCR beta CDR3 regions underwent amplification using RNA transcripts as the source. An initial round of RT-PCR targeting the TCR CDR3 relied on the HTBI primer set. TCRdb re-analysed the multiplex PCR reads in MiXCR, keeping a single row per CDR3 protein. Of around 530,000 distinct CDR3 sequences listed, 17% were seen once; the top ten hold about 16%. Sequenced sample: blood. These receptors all stem from a woman aged 18 to 35 with Graves' ophthalmopathy.

This sequence joins TRBV7-9 and TRBJ1-2, with a possible D match to TRBD1 (5 bases). The V and J ends lost 4 bases and 5 bases respectively, with 14 bases between them. Germline CDR1 and CDR2: SEHNR and FQNEAQ (reference sequence). This CDR3 has 14 amino acids. The CDR3 spells CASSSGLSLYGYTF. CDR3 nucleotide sequence: TGTGCCAGCAGCTCGGGACTCTCCCTATATGGCTACACCTTC.

Ten or more counts support this clonotype. The chain combines TRBV30 with TRBJ1-1; D is unresolved. Germline CDR1 GTSNPN, CDR2 SVGIG (reference sequence). Between the trimmed V and J ends, which lost 4 bases and 1 base, there was a span of 10 bases. The CDR3 consists of 13 residues. As DNA, the CDR3 is TGTGCCTGGACCTCCGGGAGGAACACTGAAGCTTTCTTT. Amino acids: CAWTSGRNTEAFF.

This sequence joins TRBV6-2 or TRBV6-3 and TRBJ2-5; a possible D gene is TRBD2 (5 bases). Trimming shortened V by 2 bases and J by 3 bases, and 13 bases separated the two germline ends. In germline, CDR1 is MNHEY, CDR2 SVGEGT. The CDR3 has 15 amino acids. The CDR3 spells CASSYPRSGKETQYF. The DNA for the CDR3 is TGTGCCAGCAGTTACCCGAGGTCGGGGAAAGAGACCCAGTACTTC.

This clonotype was found many times. The genes are TRBV2 and TRBJ1-2; 9 bases align to TRBD1. There are 12 residues in the CDR3. Losses at the gene ends were 4 bases for V and 6 bases for J; bases not matched to a gene: 0. The germline V gene has CDR1 SNHLY and CDR2 FYNNEI. For the CDR3, the DNA is TGTGCCAGCAGTGGGACAGGGGATGGCTACACCTTC. As protein: CASSGTGDGYTF.

V and J are TRBV6-2 or TRBV6-3 and TRBJ2-2; D gene ambiguous. This CDR3 spans 13 amino acids. Germline CDR1 is MNHEY and CDR2 is SVGEGT. The V end was cut by 6 bases, the J end by 6 bases, with 11 bases between. The CDR3 here is CASRPDSPGELFF. CDR3 in DNA: TGTGCCAGCAGGCCCGATTCTCCCGGGGAGCTGTTTTTT.

The J gene is TRBJ1-1, the V gene TRBV5-4, with D perhaps TRBD1 (6 bases). The CDR3 totals 16 residues. Trimming pared 4 bases from V and 1 base from J, leaving 17 bases between. CDR1 SGHNT and CDR2 YYREEE come from the germline V gene (reference sequence). The CDR3 region is CASSLAGGPANTEAFF. The CDR3 nucleotides read TGTGCCAGCAGCCTTGCGGGGGGCCCGGCGAACACTGAAGCTTTCTTT.

This clonotype was recorded at least ten times. The V gene is TRBV5-6, the J gene TRBJ2-3; no definite D call. With 0 bases removed from V and 3 bases from J, the gap between germline ends came to 11 bases. CDR1 SGHDT and CDR2 YYEEEE come from the germline V gene. The CDR3 totals 15 residues. The CDR3: CASSLAFERTDTQYF. The CDR3 region has the DNA TGTGCCAGCAGCTTGGCCTTCGAGAGGACAGATACGCAGTATTTT.